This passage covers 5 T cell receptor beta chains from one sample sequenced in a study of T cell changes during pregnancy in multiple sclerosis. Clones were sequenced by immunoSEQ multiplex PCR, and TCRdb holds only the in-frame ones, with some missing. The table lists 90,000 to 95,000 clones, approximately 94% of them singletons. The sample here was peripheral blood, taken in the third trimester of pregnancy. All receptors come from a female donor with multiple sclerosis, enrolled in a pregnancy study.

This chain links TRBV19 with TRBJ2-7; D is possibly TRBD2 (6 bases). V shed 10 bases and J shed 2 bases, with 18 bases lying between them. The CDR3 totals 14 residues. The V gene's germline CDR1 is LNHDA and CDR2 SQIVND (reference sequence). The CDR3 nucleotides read TGTGCCACCCAGGATGTGGGAGGACCCTACGAGCAGTACTTC. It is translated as CATQDVGGPYEQYF.

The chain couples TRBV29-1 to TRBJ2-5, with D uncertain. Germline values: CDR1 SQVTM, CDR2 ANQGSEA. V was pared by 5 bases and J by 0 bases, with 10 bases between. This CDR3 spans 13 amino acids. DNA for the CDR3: TGCAGCGTTCTAGACTCTCACCAAGAGACCCAGTACTTC. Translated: CSVLDSHQETQYF.

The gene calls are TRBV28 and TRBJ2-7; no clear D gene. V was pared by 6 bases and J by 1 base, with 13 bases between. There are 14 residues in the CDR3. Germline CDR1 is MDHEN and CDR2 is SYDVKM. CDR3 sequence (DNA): TGTGCCAGCAGCTTAGGAAGCGCGTCCTACGAGCAGTACTTC. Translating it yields CASSLGSASYEQYF. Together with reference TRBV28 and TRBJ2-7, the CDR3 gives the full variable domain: DVKVTQSSRYLVKRTGEKVFLECVQDMDHENMFWYRQDPGLGLRLIYFSYDVKMKEKGDIPEGYSVSREKKERFSLILESASTNQTSMYLCASSLGSASYEQYFGPGTRLTVT.

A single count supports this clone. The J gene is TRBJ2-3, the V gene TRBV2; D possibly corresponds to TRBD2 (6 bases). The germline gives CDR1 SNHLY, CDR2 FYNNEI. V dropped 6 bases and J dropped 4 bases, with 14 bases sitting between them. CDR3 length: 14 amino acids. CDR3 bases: TGTGCCAGCAGCCGACTAGTTGTAGCAGATACGCAGTATTTT. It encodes CASSRLVVADTQYF.

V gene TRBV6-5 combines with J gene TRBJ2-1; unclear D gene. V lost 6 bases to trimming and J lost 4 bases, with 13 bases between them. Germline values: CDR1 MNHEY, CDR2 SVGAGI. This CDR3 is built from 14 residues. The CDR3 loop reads CASRGAYSYNEQFF. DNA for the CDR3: TGTGCCAGCAGAGGAGCGTATTCATACAATGAGCAGTTCTTC.